These 4 T cell receptor beta chains came from one sample sequenced in a study of CD8 T cells in acute hepatitis C reinfection. Sequencing used immunoSEQ multiplex PCR; TCRdb keeps in-frame clones, though not all of them. The sample lists some 1,000 clones, about 63% occurring once. General study results and limits: All groups preferentially used TRBV04 and TRBV06, which was not due to overrepresentation in the naive pool.

Time point reported: acute HCV infection, within 168 days of estimated infection date. Sequencing of hepatitis C virus-specific cells was done ex vivo rather than after in vitro expansion. This sample comprised HCV NS3-1073 tetramer-sorted CD8+ T cells from PBMCs, obtained during acute infection. Receptor source: a woman under 30 who spontaneously cleared hepatitis C infection.

CDR3 nucleotides: TGTGCCAGCGTCCCTAGCGGGAGAACCGGGGAGCTGTTTTTT. It specifies CASVPSGRTGELFF. This chain uses TRBV28 with TRBJ2-2; 10 bases match TRBD2. The V gene's germline CDR1 is MDHEN and CDR2 SYDVKM. Trimming removed 8 bases from V and 5 bases from J; junction bases left unmatched: 5. CDR3 length: 14 amino acids.

In this sample, this clone is large. V usage is TRBV4-2 and J usage is TRBJ2-7; 7 bases align to TRBD2. This CDR3 has 20 residues. The V segment lost 0 bases and the J segment 3 bases; nucleotides outside the gene matches: 20. The germline CDR1 and CDR2 sequences are LGHNA and YNFKEQ. As DNA, the CDR3 is TGTGCCAGCAGCCAAGATGGCGGGCCTAGCGGCGATCCGACACGCTACGAGCAGTACTTC. Translation gives CASSQDGGPSGDPTRYEQYF.

The chain couples TRBV28 to TRBJ2-1, with a possible D match to TRBD1 (6 bases). Germline CDR1 MDHEN, CDR2 SYDVKM. This CDR3 contains 16 residues. The germline V and J ends were trimmed by 5 bases and 0 bases, with 14 bases remaining between them. CDR3 loop: CASSTTTGRSYNEQFF. The CDR3 nucleotides are TGTGCCAGCAGTACCACGACAGGCCGCTCCTACAATGAGCAGTTCTTC.

The chain employs TRBV4-2 and TRBJ1-1; no reliable D call. Germline values: CDR1 LGHNA, CDR2 YNFKEQ. CDR3 length equals 14 residues. The V and J ends lost 0 bases and 8 bases respectively, with 13 bases between them. CDR3 coding DNA: TGTGCCAGCAGCCAAGATCGGGGTGCGCCGGAAGCTTTCTTT. The encoded protein is CASSQDRGAPEAFF.